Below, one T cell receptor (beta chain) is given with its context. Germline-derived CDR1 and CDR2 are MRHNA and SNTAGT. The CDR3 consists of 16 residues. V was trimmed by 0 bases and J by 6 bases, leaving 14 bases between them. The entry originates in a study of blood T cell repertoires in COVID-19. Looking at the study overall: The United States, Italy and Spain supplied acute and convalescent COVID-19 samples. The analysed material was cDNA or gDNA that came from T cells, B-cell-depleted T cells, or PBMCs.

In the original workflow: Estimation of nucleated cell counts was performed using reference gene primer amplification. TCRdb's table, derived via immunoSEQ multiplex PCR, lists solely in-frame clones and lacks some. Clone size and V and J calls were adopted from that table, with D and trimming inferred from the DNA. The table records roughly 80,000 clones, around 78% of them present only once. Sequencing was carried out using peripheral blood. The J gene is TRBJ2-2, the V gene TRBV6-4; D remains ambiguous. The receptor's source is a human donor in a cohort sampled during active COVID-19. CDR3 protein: CASSDSPGSGSGELFF. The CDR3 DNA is TGTGCCAGCAGTGACTCACCGGGTTCCGGGTCCGGGGAGCTGTTTTTT.